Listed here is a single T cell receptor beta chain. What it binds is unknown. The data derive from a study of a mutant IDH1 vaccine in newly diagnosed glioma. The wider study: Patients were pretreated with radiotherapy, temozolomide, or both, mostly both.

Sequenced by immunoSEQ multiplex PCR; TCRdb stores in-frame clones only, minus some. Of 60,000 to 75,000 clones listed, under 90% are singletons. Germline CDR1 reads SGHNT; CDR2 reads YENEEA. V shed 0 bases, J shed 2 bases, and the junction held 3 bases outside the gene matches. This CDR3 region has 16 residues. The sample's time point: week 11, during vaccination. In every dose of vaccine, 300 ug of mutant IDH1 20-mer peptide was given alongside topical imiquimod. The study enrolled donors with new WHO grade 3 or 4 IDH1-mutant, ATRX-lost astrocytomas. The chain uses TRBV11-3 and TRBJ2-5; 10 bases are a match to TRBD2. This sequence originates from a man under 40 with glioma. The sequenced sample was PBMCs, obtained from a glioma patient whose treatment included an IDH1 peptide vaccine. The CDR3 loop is CASSLDIAGGQETQYF. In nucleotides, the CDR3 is TGTGCCAGCAGCTTAGATATAGCGGGGGGTCAAGAGACCCAGTACTTC. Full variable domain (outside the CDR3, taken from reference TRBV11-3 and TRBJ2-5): EAGVVQSPRYKIIEKKQPVAFWCNPISGHNTLYWYLQNLGQGPELLIRYENEEAVDDSQLPKDRFSAERLKGVDSTLKIQPAELGDSAVYLCASSLDIAGGQETQYFGPGTRLLVL.